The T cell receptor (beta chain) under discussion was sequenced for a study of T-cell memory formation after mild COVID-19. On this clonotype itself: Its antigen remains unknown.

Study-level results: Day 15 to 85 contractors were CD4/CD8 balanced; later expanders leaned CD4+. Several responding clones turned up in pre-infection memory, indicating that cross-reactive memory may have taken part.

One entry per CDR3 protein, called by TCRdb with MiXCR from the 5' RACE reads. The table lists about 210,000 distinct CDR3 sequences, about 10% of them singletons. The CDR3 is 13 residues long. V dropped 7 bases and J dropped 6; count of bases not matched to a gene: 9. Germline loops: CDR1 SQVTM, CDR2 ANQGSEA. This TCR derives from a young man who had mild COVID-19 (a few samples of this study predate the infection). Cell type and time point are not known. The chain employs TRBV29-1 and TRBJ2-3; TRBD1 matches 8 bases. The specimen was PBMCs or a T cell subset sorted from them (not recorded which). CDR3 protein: CSDRGARGDTQYF. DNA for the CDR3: TGCAGCGACAGGGGGGCCCGGGGTGATACGCAGTATTTT.